The T cell receptor beta chain described here comes from a study of T-cell reconstitution after alpha-beta-depleted transplantation in children. Germline lookup yields CDR1 SNHLY and CDR2 FYNNEI. This CDR3 region has 10 residues. V was shortened by 9 bases and J by 5 bases, with 8 bases between the two germline ends. A library of TCRbeta sequences, prepared with unique molecular identifiers, was generated. TCRdb called the PCR reads again in MiXCR, with one record for every CDR3 protein. The data show under 250,000 distinct CDR3 sequences, approximately 15% seen once. This clonotype originated in a male patient aged 2-10 years who had a stem cell transplant for acute lymphoblastic leukemia, so the T cells may come from the graft donor. The V call is TRBV2, the J call TRBJ2-7; D is undetermined. Here the sequenced sample was PBMCs, mostly from graft donor cells, taken 360 days after TCRalphabeta/CD19-depleted stem cell transplant. The CDR3 DNA is TGTGCCAGTGAAGGCCACGAGCAGTACTTC. This gives the protein CASEGHEQYF.